One and the same sample provided the 18 T cell receptor beta chains below, sequenced in a study of cytomegalovirus exposure and HLA in healthy donors. Vbeta (60) and Jbeta (13) primers were used in the PCR. Clones were sequenced by immunoSEQ multiplex PCR, and TCRdb holds only the in-frame ones, with some missing. The data contain approximately 200,000 clones, around three quarters of them singletons. Source material: PBMCs. These receptors came from a young man in good health and CMV-seronegative.

The chain has TRBV5-4 and TRBJ2-1, with a possible D match to TRBD2 (6 bases). CDR3 size: 15 residues. With 6 bases removed from V and 3 bases from J, the gap between germline ends came to 16 bases. Germline CDR1 reads SGHNT; CDR2 reads YYREEE (reference sequence). CDR3 DNA: TGTGCCAGCATCCCAAAGGGACTGAACTACAATGAGCAGTTCTTC. Amino acid sequence: CASIPKGLNYNEQFF. Filled out from reference TRBV5-4 and TRBJ2-1, the complete variable domain reads ETGVTQSPTHLIKTRGQQVTLRCSSQSGHNTVSWYQQALGQGPQFIFQYYREEENGRGNFPPRFSGLQFPNYSSELNVNALELDDSALYLCASIPKGLNYNEQFFGPGTRLTVL.

V gene TRBV10-2 combines with J gene TRBJ1-5; D gene ambiguous. The germline V and J ends were trimmed by 6 bases and 0 bases, with 12 bases remaining between them. The CDR3 covers 15 residues. Per the germline V gene, CDR1 is WSHSY and CDR2 is SAAADI. This CDR3 is CASRISSDSNQPQHF. CDR3 nucleotides: TGCGCCAGCAGGATCTCCAGTGATAGCAATCAGCCCCAGCATTTT.

CDR3 bases: TGTGCCAGCAGTGATCCGGGCAAGGGGATTCAAGAGACCCAGTACTTC. It codes for CASSDPGKGIQETQYF. The genes are TRBV2 and TRBJ2-5; D may be TRBD1 (5 bases). Germline values: CDR1 SNHLY, CDR2 FYNNEI. The CDR3 loop spans 16 amino acids. The V end lost 3 bases, the J end lost 2 bases, and 16 bases lay between the germline ends.

The chain links TRBV9 to TRBJ2-5, with 10 bases matching TRBD2. Germline V gives CDR1 SGDLS, CDR2 YYNGEE. Trimming cost V 0 bases and J 4 bases; bases outside gene matches: 6. The CDR3 spans 16 residues. The CDR3 nucleotides are TGTGCCAGCAGCGTAGGGCTAGCGGGAGTCGGAGAGACCCAGTACTTC. Amino acid sequence: CASSVGLAGVGETQYF.

This chain uses TRBV6-9 with TRBJ2-4; 9 nucleotides line up with TRBD2. The CDR3 contains 17 residues. The V gene end was trimmed by 7 bases and the J gene end by 8 bases; junction bases not matched to a gene: 18. From germline, CDR1 is MNHGY and CDR2 SVAAGI. The CDR3 DNA is TGTGCCAGCACTCCGCCCAGGGCTAGCGGGATGGTGGACATTCAGTACTTC. Its protein is CASTPPRASGMVDIQYF.

This clone came up a few times. This rearrangement joins TRBV9 to TRBJ2-2; TRBD1 matches 7 bases. The V segment lost 2 bases and the J segment 5 bases; nucleotides outside the gene matches: 0. The CDR3 runs to 13 residues. Per germline, CDR1 SGDLS and CDR2 YYNGEE. As DNA, the CDR3 is TGTGCCAGCAGCGTGGGACAGACCGGGGAGCTGTTTTTT. It encodes CASSVGQTGELFF. The complete variable domain, with remaining parts taken from reference TRBV9 and TRBJ2-2, reads DSGVTQTPKHLITATGQRVTLRCSPRSGDLSVYWYQQSLDQGLQFLIQYYNGEERAKGNILERFSAQQFPDLHSELNLSSLELGDSALYFCASSVGQTGELFFGEGSRLTVL.

The J gene is TRBJ1-4, the V gene TRBV29-1; 7 positions match TRBD1. CDR1 and CDR2 from the germline V gene are SQVTM and ANQGSEA. Germline trimming cut 0 bases from V and 7 bases from J; bases unmatched to any gene: 11. CDR3 length equals 16 residues. The CDR3 sequence is CSVEDRTTGTGEKLFF. CDR3 in DNA: TGCAGCGTTGAAGACAGAACGACAGGGACGGGTGAAAAACTGTTTTTT.

The V gene is TRBV4-1, the J gene TRBJ2-5; a possible D gene is TRBD2 (7 bases). The J call may be faulty, since TRBJ2-7 better matches the DNA end. The CDR3 is made up of 17 amino acids. Germline CDR1 and CDR2: MGHRA and YSYEKL. The CDR3 loop is CASSSRGGEGRSYEQYF. The CDR3 bases are TGCGCCAGCAGCTCAAGGGGGGGAGAAGGACGTTCCTACGAGCAGTACTTC.

V is TRBV28 and J is TRBJ1-3; D uncertain. Trimming left V 5 bases short and J 0 bases short, with 14 bases between. The germline gives CDR1 MDHEN, CDR2 SYDVKM. This CDR3 region has 16 residues. CDR3 sequence reads: CASSTLEAISGNTIYF. The DNA of the CDR3 is TGTGCCAGCAGTACTTTGGAGGCGATCTCTGGAAACACCATATATTTT.

The chain combines TRBV4-2 with TRBJ2-7, with TRBD1 matching 10 bases. Germline V gene data show CDR1 as LGHNA and CDR2 as YNFKEQ. The CDR3 is made up of 16 amino acids. J was trimmed by 2 bases and V by 0 bases; bases with no gene match: 4. The CDR3 reads CASSQEGQGLTYEQYF. The CDR3 nucleotides are TGTGCCAGCAGCCAAGAGGGACAGGGGCTAACCTACGAGCAGTACTTC.

The genes are TRBV2 and TRBJ2-3; 10 bases agree with TRBD2. Germline CDR1 SNHLY, CDR2 FYNNEI. This CDR3 contains 12 residues. The CDR3 sequence is CSEREGRDTQYF. CDR3 nucleotides: TGTTCCGAGCGGGAGGGCCGAGATACGCAGTATTTT.

The chain combines TRBV18 with TRBJ2-7; D remains ambiguous. This CDR3 is built from 14 residues. V lost 3 bases and J 3 bases, leaving 12 bases between the germline ends. CDR1 and CDR2 (germline): KGHSH, LQKENI. For the CDR3, the DNA is TGTGCCAGCTCACCTACCGGTTTCGGCTACGAGCAGTACTTC. This translates into CASSPTGFGYEQYF.

The chain is built from TRBV6-5 and TRBJ2-5; 10 nucleotides match TRBD2. CDR1 is MNHEY and CDR2 is SVGAGI in the germline V gene. Unmatched junction bases numbered 2, after V lost 3 bases and J lost 1 base. The CDR3 consists of 15 residues. The CDR3 DNA is TGTGCCAGCAGTTATCTAGCGGGGGTCCAAGAGACCCAGTACTTC. It encodes CASSYLAGVQETQYF.

This sequence joins TRBV27 and TRBJ2-2; D is undetermined. V lost 5 bases, J lost 8 bases, and 9 bases lay in between. The CDR3 extends over 12 amino acids. CDR1 and CDR2 from the germline V gene are MNHEY and SMNVEV (reference sequence). DNA of the CDR3: TGTGCCAGCAGTCCCGTTTATGGGGAGCTGTTTTTT. This sequence encodes CASSPVYGELFF.

In its sample, this clone was seen a few times. This chain uses TRBV18 with TRBJ1-2; 9 positions match TRBD1. The CDR3 has 15 amino acids. The V segment lost 3 bases and the J segment 4 bases; nucleotides outside the gene matches: 6. Germline CDR1 KGHSH, CDR2 LQKENI. The CDR3 here is CASSPPGQGVYGYTF. The CDR3 DNA reads as TGTGCCAGCTCACCCCCGGGACAGGGTGTCTATGGCTACACCTTC.

The chain links TRBV4-1 to TRBJ1-1; D remains unclear. There are 14 residues in the CDR3. V gave up 2 bases and J gave up 7 bases, with 14 bases separating them. Germline lookup yields CDR1 MGHRA and CDR2 YSYEKL. CDR3 DNA sequence: TGCGCCAGCAGCCAACCTCAGGACTTCCATGAAGCTTTCTTT. Its translation: CASSQPQDFHEAFF.

The V gene is TRBV6-1, the J gene TRBJ1-6; D possibly corresponds to TRBD1 (5 bases). The CDR3 extends over 12 amino acids. V gave up 7 bases and J gave up 5 bases, with 6 bases separating them. CDR1 and CDR2 (germline): MNHNS, SASEGT. In nucleotides, the CDR3 is TGTGCCAGCACAGGGAATAATTCACCCCTCCACTTT. This sequence encodes CASTGNNSPLHF.

The chain carries TRBV6-5 and TRBJ1-2; no firm D call. From germline, CDR1 is MNHEY and CDR2 SVGAGI. This CDR3 has 14 amino acids. Between the trimmed V and J ends, which lost 6 bases and 2 bases, there was a span of 13 bases. CDR3: CASSSSGRNYGYTF. Here the CDR3 DNA reads TGTGCCAGCAGCTCCTCGGGGAGAAACTATGGCTACACCTTC.